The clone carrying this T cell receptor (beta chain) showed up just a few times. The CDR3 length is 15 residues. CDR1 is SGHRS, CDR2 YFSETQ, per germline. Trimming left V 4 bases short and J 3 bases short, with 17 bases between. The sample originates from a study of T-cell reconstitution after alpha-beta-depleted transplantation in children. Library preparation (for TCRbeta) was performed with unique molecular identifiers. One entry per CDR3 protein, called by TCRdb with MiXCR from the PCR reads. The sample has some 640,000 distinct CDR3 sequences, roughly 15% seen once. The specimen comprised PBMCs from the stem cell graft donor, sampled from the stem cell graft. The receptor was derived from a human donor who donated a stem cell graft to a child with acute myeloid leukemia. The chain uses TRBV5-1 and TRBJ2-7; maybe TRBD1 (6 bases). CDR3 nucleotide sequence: TGCGCCAGCAGCGGTGGGACACCAGACCGCTACGAGCAGTACTTC. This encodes CASSGGTPDRYEQYF.